Listed below are T cell receptor beta chains from one sample, sequenced in a study of blood T cell repertoires in COVID-19. Only in-frame clones appear in the TCRdb table, and some are missing; sequencing was by immunoSEQ multiplex PCR. The sample has about 130,000 clones; around 88% are singletons. Sequencing was done on a sample of peripheral blood. The receptors originated from a man aged 50-60 years with active or convalescent COVID-19. The CDR3 runs from the conserved cysteine through the conserved F or W. Fields, in order: CDR3 length, V gene, J gene, D gene, clone size, CDR3 DNA, CDR3 protein. A D gene is named only where the DNA matches it firmly. The listing skips clone size in some rows; elsewhere it reads once, few, many or a size class.

15	TRBV7-7	TRBJ2-5	-	-	TGTGCCAGCAGCGTAGATAGGGGTGGCCAAGAGACCCAGTACTTC	CASSVDRGGQETQYF
14	TRBV10-3	TRBJ2-3	TRBD1	-	TGTGCCATCAGGCTGGACAGGGCTCCAGATACGCAGTATTTT	CAIRLDRAPDTQYF
14	TRBV29-1	TRBJ1-2	TRBD1	-	TGCAGCGTTGATCAGGCAGGGGGCGGCGGTGGCTACACCTTC	CSVDQAGGGGGYTF
15	TRBV27	TRBJ2-2	-	-	TGTGCCAGCAGTCGTACTCAGGGTATACCCGGGGAGCTGTTTTTT	CASSRTQGIPGELFF
15	TRBV24-1	TRBJ2-1	TRBD1	-	TGTGCCACCTGTCGAGGGGGACAGGGCGAGAATGAGCAGTTCTTC	CATCRGGQGENEQFF
15	TRBV9	TRBJ2-1	TRBD2	-	TGTGCCAGCAGCTCAGGTAGCGGGAGTAGTCATGAGCAGTTCTTC	CASSSGSGSSHEQFF
16	TRBV7-8	TRBJ2-5	TRBD2	once	TGTGCCAGCAGCTCAGTGGCGGGGGGGCCCCAGGAGACCCAGTACTTC	CASSSVAGGPQETQYF
16	TRBV27	TRBJ2-2	TRBD1	-	TGTGCCAGCAGTTCCCCAGGGGGCTCTGGCACCGGGGAGCTGTTTTTT	CASSSPGGSGTGELFF
15	TRBV7-8	TRBJ1-1	-	-	TGTGCCAGCAGCTTGGCAGGGAATCTTAAGACTGAAGCTTTCTTT	CASSLAGNLKTEAFF
17	TRBV25-1	TRBJ2-2	TRBD1	-	TGTGCCAGCAGTAAACAGGGGGCGATATTCGGCACCGGGGAGCTGTTTTTT	CASSKQGAIFGTGELFF
17	TRBV5-4	TRBJ2-2	TRBD1	-	TGTGCCAGCAGCCGAAGGGACAGGGGGCGCAGCACCGGGGAGCTGTTTTTT	CASSRRDRGRSTGELFF
15	TRBV2	TRBJ2-1	TRBD2	-	TGTGCCAGCAGTCCCTGGACTAGCGGAGACAATGAGCAGTTCTTC	CASSPWTSGDNEQFF
13	TRBV5-1	TRBJ2-7	TRBD2	once	TGCGCCAGCAACCCGGGGGGGCTCTACGAGCAGTACTTC	CASNPGGLYEQYF
14	TRBV5-4	TRBJ1-1	-	-	TGTGCCAGCAGCTTGGCCTATGGCAGGGAGGGAGCTTTCTTT	CASSLAYGREGAFF
16	TRBV5-1	TRBJ2-2	TRBD2	-	TGCGCCAGCAGTAGGACCGGCGGGAGTTCAACCGGGGAGCTGTTTTTT	CASSRTGGSSTGELFF